What follows describes a single TCR beta chain. This clonotype has only a few counts. Its target antigen remains unknown. Within one base of it there is no much larger clone, and no base qualities were kept. Genomic DNA served as template for TCR beta VDJ combination and CDR3 sequence profiling. TCR repertoire sequencing was run on an Illumina HiSeq 2000. The paper's data handling went like this. TRBV/TRBJ rearrangement plots, CDR3 size and DJ length profiles, and Simpson's diversity index were used to evaluate the repertoires. The immunodominant clone was defined as the most abundant DNA sequence in deep sequencing data. CDR3 amino acid sequences were screened for sharing across subjects and compared with published repertoires and the VDJdb database. TCRdb reanalyzed the raw reads on its own, using fastp at Q25 for trimming and MiXCR for clone calling, and kept in-frame beta chains. Under each unique CDR3 protein, matching rows form one entry showing the most common genes and DNA. TCRdb, not the authors, supplied the V and J calls. The sample contains some 20,000 distinct CDR3 sequences, approximately 37% of them found a single time. The top ten constitute 80% to 90% of the sample.

These data are taken from a study of CD8+CD57+ T cells in acquired aplastic anemia (dated by TCRdb to the late 2010s). Turning to the overall study: A CD8+CD57+ expansion meant a frequency higher than the mean frequency seen in healthy subjects. Results and caveats for the whole study, not just this receptor: Some 30 CD8+ CDR3 sequences were found to be shared between patients and controls, but these sequences appeared to be highly expressed in patients and within the immunodominant clones of the patients. In patients, diversity was lower in CD8+CD57+ cells than in the total CD4+ and CD8+ cell pools. Between patients and healthy controls, no significant difference in CD8+ Simpson's diversity was found (P=0.060).

The CDR3 goes from the cysteine to the phenylalanine over 14 residues. The retained sequence is limited to the CDR3, 42 bases, with the frame set at the first base. V gives up 4 bases and J gives up 4 bases, and the segment between their germline ends measures 13 bases. The germline V gene (reference sequence) provides CDR1 LNHNV and CDR2 YYDKDF. Expansion of CD8+CD57+ cells had been shown by flow cytometry in the patients chosen for sequencing. For about 15% of the 12 patients who had sufficient cells, CD8+CD57+ effector memory cells were also sequenced. Every patient had a diagnosis of severe acquired aplastic anemia based on International Study of Aplastic Anemia and Agranulocytosis and Camitta criteria. At the time blood was sampled, none of the patients had received any therapy. CD8+CD57+ cells were enriched with beads, and a mean of roughly 1.6 ug of DNA was obtained. The study deep-sequenced TCR repertoires of sorted CD4+ and CD8+ blood T cells from severe aplastic anemia patients and healthy subjects. In the USA, patient enrollment took place under clinicaltrials.gov protocols 00001620, 01623167, 00001397, 00071045, 00081523 and 00961064. Ficoll-Paque density gradient centrifugation was used to isolate peripheral blood mononuclear cells.

The source of this sequence is a human donor with aplastic anemia. Sequencing was carried out using CD8+CD57+ T cells sorted from PBMCs. The cell subset or site label here, explained by the study, means: bead-enriched CD8+CD57+ effector memory T cells from SAA patients. This chain is built from TRBV15 and TRBJ2-5; 6 matching bases give a weak D call of TRBD2. The CDR3 is CATSTAGSGETQYF. The DNA is as follows: TGTGCCACCAGCACCGCGGGTAGCGGAGAGACCCAGTACTTC.